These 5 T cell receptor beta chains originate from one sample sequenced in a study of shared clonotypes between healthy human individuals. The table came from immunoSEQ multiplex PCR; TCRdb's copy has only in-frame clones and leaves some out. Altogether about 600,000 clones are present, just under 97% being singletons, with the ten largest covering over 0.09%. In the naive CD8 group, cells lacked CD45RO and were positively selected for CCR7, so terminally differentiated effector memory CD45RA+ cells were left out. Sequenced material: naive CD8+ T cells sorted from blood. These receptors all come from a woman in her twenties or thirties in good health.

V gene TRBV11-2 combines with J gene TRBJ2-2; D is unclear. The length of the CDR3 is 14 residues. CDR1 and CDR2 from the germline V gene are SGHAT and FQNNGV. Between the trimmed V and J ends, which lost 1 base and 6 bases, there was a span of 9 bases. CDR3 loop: CASSLVPDAGELFF. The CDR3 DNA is TGTGCCAGCAGCTTAGTCCCCGACGCCGGGGAGCTGTTTTTT.

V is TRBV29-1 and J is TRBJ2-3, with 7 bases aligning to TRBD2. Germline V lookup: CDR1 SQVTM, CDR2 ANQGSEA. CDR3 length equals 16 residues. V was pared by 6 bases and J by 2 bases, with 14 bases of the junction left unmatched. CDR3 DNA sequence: TGCAGCGTAGCGGGATCTTTTCTTGAACCCACAGATACGCAGTATTTT. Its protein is CSVAGSFLEPTDTQYF.

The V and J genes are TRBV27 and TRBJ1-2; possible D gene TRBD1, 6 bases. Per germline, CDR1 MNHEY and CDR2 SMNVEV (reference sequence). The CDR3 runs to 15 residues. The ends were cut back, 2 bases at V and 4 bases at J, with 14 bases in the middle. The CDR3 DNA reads TGTGCCAGCAGTTTAGATCGGGGGGCTGGCTATGGCTACACCTTC. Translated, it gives CASSLDRGAGYGYTF.

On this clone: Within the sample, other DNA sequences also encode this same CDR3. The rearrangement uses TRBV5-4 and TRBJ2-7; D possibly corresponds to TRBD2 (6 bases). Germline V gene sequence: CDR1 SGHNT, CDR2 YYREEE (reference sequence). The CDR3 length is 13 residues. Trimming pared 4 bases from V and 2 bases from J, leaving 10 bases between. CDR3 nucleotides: TGTGCCAGCAGCGGGGGGTTAACCTACGAGCAGTACTTC. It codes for CASSGGLTYEQYF.

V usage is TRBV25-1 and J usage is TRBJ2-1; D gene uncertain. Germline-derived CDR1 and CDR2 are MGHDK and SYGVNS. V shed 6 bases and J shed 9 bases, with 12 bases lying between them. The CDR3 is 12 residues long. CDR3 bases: TGTGCCAGCAGGAGGTGGTCGGGTGAGCAGTTCTTC. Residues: CASRRWSGEQFF. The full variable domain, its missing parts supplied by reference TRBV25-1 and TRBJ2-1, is EADIYQTPRYLVIGTGKKITLECSQTMGHDKMYWYQQDPGMELHLIHYSYGVNSTEKGDLSSESTVSRIRTEHFPLTLESARPSHTSQYLCASRRWSGEQFFGPGTRLTVL.